The rows below give T cell receptor beta chains drawn from one sample of a study of blood T cells in healthy people across ages. Each CDR3 protein gets one entry after TCRdb re-called the 5' RACE reads with MiXCR. This table has about 1.5 million distinct CDR3 sequences, approximately 43% appearing once. The sequenced sample was blood. The receptors originated from a young woman in good health. The CDR3 runs from the conserved cysteine through the conserved F or W. Each record gives: clone size, V gene, D gene, J gene, CDR3 protein, CDR3 DNA. D genes are given only for firm matches. Clone sizes are given selectively: once, few, many, or a class where the clone is expanded.

few	TRBV9	NA	TRBJ1-2	CASSVSSLEGEGYTF	TGTGCCAGCAGCGTATCCTCTCTTGAGGGGGAAGGCTACACCTTC
NA	TRBV20-1	TRBD2	TRBJ2-3	CSADRGGAREDTQYF	TGCAGTGCGGATCGGGGGGGGGCGCGTGAAGATACGCAGTATTTT
few	TRBV7-2	NA	TRBJ2-7	CASSVDLLYEQYF	TGTGCCAGCAGCGTAGACCTCCTCTACGAGCAGTACTTC
NA	TRBV30	NA	TRBJ2-1	CAWGPTGNEQFF	TGTGCCTGGGGCCCGACGGGCAATGAGCAGTTCTTC
NA	TRBV20-1	NA	TRBJ2-3	CSASRRGSPSDTQYF	TGCAGTGCTAGTCGACGGGGCTCCCCATCAGATACGCAGTATTTT
NA	TRBV25-1	NA	TRBJ1-1	CASLRTGTANTEAFF	TGTGCCAGCCTTCGCACCGGGACGGCTAACACTGAAGCTTTCTTT
once	TRBV5-1	TRBD2	TRBJ2-1	CASSLGLGGTTVLYNEQFF	TGCGCCAGCAGCTTGGGTTTAGGCGGGACTACCGTCTTATACAATGAGCAGTTCTTC
NA	TRBV9	NA	TRBJ1-2	CASSTAGPYGYTF	TGTGCCAGCTCTACAGCGGGGCCCTATGGCTACACCTTC
once	TRBV18	TRBD1	TRBJ2-1	CASSPIQGAFTNEQFF	TGTGCCAGCTCACCCATACAGGGGGCATTTACGAATGAGCAGTTCTTC
NA	TRBV20-1	NA	TRBJ1-2	CSARDRGVLDHGYTF	TGCAGTGCTAGAGATCGGGGGGTCCTTGACCATGGCTACACCTTC
NA	TRBV4-3	NA	TRBJ1-1	CASSQGGRTNTEAFF	TGCGCCAGCAGCCAAGGCGGACGGACGAACACTGAAGCTTTCTTT
NA	TRBV29-1	NA	TRBJ2-2	CSSSEVGGELFF	TGCAGCTCCTCCGAGGTCGGCGGGGAGCTGTTTTTT
few	TRBV24-1	TRBD1	TRBJ2-2	CATSDPTNPTGANTGELFF	TGTGCCACCAGTGATCCCACAAACCCGACAGGGGCGAACACCGGGGAGCTGTTTTTT
NA	TRBV27	TRBD1	TRBJ2-1	CASSPIHDRGENEQFF	TGTGCCAGCAGTCCTATACATGACAGGGGGGAGAATGAGCAGTTCTTC
NA	TRBV7-2	TRBD2	TRBJ2-1	CASSFRGSGGYSYNEQFF	TGTGCCAGCAGCTTCCGGGGTAGCGGGGGTTACTCCTACAATGAGCAGTTCTTC
few	TRBV9	NA	TRBJ2-7	CASSETGRTYEQYF	TGTGCCAGCAGCGAGACCGGGCGAACCTACGAGCAGTACTTC